The sequence of this T cell receptor (beta chain) was determined in a study of blood T cell repertoires in COVID-19. This CDR3 comprises 15 residues. The germline V gene has CDR1 ENHRY and CDR2 SYGVKD. The V end lost 1 base, the J end lost 7 bases, and 13 bases lay between the germline ends. This clone was detected only once. The assay was immunoSEQ multiplex PCR, and TCRdb's table has in-frame clones only and misses some. Of about 370,000 clones in the sample, under 90% were seen once. The source material was PBMCs or T cells enriched from blood (not recorded which). The TCR comes from a woman aged 25 to 39 who had recovered from COVID-19. The chain joins TRBV10-3 to TRBJ1-4; tentative D call: TRBD1 (5 bases). The CDR3 nucleotides read TGTGCCATCAGTGAGTTTCAGGGATCGGGTGAAAAACTGTTTTTT. This sequence encodes CAISEFQGSGEKLFF.